Below are 7 T cell receptor beta chains sequenced from a single sample in a study of cytomegalovirus exposure and HLA in healthy donors. PCR employed 60 Vbeta and 13 Jbeta primers. Sequencing used immunoSEQ multiplex PCR; TCRdb keeps in-frame clones, though not all of them. Of 110,000 to 150,000 clones listed, roughly four fifths are singletons. The sample was PBMCs. The receptors here all came from a female donor in good health and CMV-seronegative.

In this sample, this clone turned up a few times. CDR3 amino acids: CASSPRTGKETQYF. Written as DNA, the CDR3 is TGTGCCAGCAGTCCCAGGACAGGGAAAGAGACCCAGTACTTC. The genes are TRBV27 and TRBJ2-5; 8 nucleotides line up with TRBD1. The V gene end was trimmed by 5 bases and the J gene end by 3 bases; junction bases not matched to a gene: 5. CDR3 size: 14 residues. CDR1 is MNHEY and CDR2 is SMNVEV in the germline V gene (reference sequence).

This clone appeared a few times. The genes are TRBV19 and TRBJ2-7; D is uncertain. Germline loops: CDR1 LNHDA, CDR2 SQIVND (reference sequence). The V end was cut by 5 bases, the J end by 3 bases, with 5 bases between. This CDR3 is built from 11 residues. The DNA for the CDR3 is TGTGCCAGTAGTTCGGGCTACGAGCAGTACTTC. As protein: CASSSGYEQYF.

The chain recombines TRBV19 with TRBJ1-3; tentative D call: TRBD1 (6 bases). V was shortened by 6 bases and J by 3 bases, with 12 bases between the two germline ends. This CDR3 is 14 amino acids long. CDR1 and CDR2 from the germline V gene are LNHDA and SQIVND (reference sequence). The CDR3 protein is CASSQGSSGNTIYF. The CDR3 DNA reads as TGTGCCAGTAGCCAGGGGAGTAGTGGAAACACCATATATTTT.

This chain links TRBV11-2 with TRBJ2-1, with D unclear. Germline values: CDR1 SGHAT, CDR2 FQNNGV. With 4 bases removed from V and 1 base from J, the gap between germline ends came to 14 bases. The CDR3 spans 16 residues. This CDR3 is CASSWVSPSSYNEQFF. The CDR3 nucleotides are TGTGCCAGCAGCTGGGTATCCCCTAGTTCCTACAATGAGCAGTTCTTC.

This sequence joins TRBV6-5 and TRBJ2-7, with D possibly matching TRBD1 (6 bases). Germline V gene lookup returns CDR1 MNHEY and CDR2 SVGAGI. The V and J ends lost 5 bases and 2 bases respectively, with 13 bases between them. The CDR3 runs 14 residues. The CDR3 DNA is TGTGCCAGCAGTGGAGTACAGGGACCCTACGAGCAGTACTTC. This encodes CASSGVQGPYEQYF.

This sequence joins TRBV5-1 and TRBJ2-1; the match to TRBD1 covers 7 bases. V trimming: 4 bases; J trimming: 5 bases; junction bases outside the gene matches: 9. Germline V gives CDR1 SGHRS, CDR2 YFSETQ. This CDR3 spans 15 amino acids. In DNA form, the CDR3 reads TGCGCCAGCAGCCACCTCGTTGGGACAGACAATGAGCAGTTCTTC. Translated, it gives CASSHLVGTDNEQFF.

The chain links TRBV5-8 to TRBJ1-5; a possible D gene is TRBD1 (6 bases). The germline V gene encodes CDR1 SGHTS and CDR2 YDEGEE. V gave up 1 base and J gave up 5 bases, with 19 bases separating them. The CDR3 length is 17 residues. The DNA of the CDR3 is TGTGCCAGCAGCTTGTTCCTACAGGGTTACGATTATCAGCCCCAGCATTTT. The encoded protein is CASSLFLQGYDYQPQHF.